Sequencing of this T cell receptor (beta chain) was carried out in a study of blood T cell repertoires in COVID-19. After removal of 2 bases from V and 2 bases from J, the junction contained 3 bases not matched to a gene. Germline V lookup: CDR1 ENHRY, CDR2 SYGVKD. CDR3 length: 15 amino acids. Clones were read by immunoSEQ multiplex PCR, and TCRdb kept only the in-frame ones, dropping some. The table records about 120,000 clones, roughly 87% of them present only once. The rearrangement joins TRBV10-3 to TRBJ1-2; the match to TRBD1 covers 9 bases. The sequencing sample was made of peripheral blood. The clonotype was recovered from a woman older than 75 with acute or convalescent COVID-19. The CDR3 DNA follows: TGTGCCATCAGTGAGCCCGGACAGGGGAACTATGGCTACACCTTC. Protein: CAISEPGQGNYGYTF.